This entry concerns a single T cell receptor beta chain. Its cognate antigen is unknown. These data belong to a study of T cell repertoires in cytomegalovirus infection. One entry per CDR3 protein, called by TCRdb with MiXCR from the reads. The sample carries a few hundred thousand distinct CDR3 sequences, 30% to 40% recorded once. Whole-study results and caveats: Summed frequency of shared TCR beta families picked out CMV carriers who also had the relevant HLA.

The CDR3 consists of 13 residues. The V and J ends lost 4 bases and 4 bases respectively, with 11 bases between them. This clonotype originated in a human donor in good health (CMV status not recorded). Some clones in this sample may be carry-over from other donors' samples. The sample here was cultured PBMCs, taken from culture after CMV antigen stimulation. The V and J genes are TRBV12-3 or TRBV12-4 and TRBJ2-7, with D possibly matching TRBD1 (6 bases). Here the CDR3 reads CASSSRGFYEQYV. The DNA of the CDR3 is TGTGCCAGCAGTTCAAGGGGGTTTTACGAGCAGTACGTC.